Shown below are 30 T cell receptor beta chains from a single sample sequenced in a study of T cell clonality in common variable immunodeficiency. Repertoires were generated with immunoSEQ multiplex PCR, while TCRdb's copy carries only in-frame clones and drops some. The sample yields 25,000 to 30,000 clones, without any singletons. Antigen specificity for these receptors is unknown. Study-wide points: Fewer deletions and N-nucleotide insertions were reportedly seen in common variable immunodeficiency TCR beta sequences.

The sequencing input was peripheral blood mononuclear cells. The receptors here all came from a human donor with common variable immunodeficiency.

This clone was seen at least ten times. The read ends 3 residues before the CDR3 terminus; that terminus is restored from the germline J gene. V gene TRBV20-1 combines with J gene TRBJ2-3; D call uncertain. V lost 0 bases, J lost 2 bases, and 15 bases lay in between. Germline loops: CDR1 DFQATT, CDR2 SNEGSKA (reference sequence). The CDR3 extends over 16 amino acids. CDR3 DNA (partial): TGCAGTGCTAGAGATTTAGCCCTTTGGTCCACAGATACG. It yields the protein CSARDLALWSTDT. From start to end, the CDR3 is CSARDLALWSTDTQYF.

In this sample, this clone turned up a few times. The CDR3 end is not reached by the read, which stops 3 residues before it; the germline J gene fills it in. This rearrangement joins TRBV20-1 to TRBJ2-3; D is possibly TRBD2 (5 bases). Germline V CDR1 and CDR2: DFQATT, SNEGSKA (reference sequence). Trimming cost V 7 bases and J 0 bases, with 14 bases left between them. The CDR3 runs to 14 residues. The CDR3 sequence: CSGTAGLSTDTQYF. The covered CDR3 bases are TGCAGTGGGACGGCGGGCCTGAGCACAGATACG.

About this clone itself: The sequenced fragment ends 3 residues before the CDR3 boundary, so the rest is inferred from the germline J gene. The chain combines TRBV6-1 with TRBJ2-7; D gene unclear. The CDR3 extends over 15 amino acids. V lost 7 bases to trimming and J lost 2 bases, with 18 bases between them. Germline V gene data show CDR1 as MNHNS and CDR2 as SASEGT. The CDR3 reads CASTDNPQSTYEQYF. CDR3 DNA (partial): TGTGCCAGCACTGATAACCCGCAGTCGACCTACGAG.

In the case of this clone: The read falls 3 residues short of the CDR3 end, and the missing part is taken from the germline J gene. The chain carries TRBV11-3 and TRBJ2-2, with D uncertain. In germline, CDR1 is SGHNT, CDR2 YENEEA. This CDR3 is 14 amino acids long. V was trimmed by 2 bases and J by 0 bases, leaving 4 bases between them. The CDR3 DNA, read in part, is TGTGCCAGCAGCTTACTAGCGAACACCGGGGAG. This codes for CASSLLANTGE. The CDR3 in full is CASSLLANTGELFF.

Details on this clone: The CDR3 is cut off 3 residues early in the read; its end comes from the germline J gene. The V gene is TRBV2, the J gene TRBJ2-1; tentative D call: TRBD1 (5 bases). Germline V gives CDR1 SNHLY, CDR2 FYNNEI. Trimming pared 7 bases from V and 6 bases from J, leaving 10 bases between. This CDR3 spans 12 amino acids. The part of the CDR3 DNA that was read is TGTGCCAGCACCACCGACAGCAATGAG. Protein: CASTTDSNE. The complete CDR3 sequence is CASTTDSNEQFF.

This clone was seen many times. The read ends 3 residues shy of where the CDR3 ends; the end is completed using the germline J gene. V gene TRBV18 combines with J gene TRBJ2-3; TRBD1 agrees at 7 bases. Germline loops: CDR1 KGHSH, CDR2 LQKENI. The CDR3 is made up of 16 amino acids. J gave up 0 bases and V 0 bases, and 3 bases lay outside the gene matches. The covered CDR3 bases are TGTGCCAGCTCACCACCGGGACAGATAAGCACAGATACG. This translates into CASSPPGQISTDT. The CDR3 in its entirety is CASSPPGQISTDTQYF.

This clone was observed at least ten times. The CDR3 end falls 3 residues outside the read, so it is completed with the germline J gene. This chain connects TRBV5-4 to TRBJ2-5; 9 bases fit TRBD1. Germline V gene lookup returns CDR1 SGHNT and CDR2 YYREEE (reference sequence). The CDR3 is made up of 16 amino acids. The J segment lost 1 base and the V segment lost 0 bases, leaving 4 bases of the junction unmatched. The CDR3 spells CASSLGDRGFQETQYF. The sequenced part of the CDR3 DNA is TGTGCCAGCAGCTTGGGCGACAGGGGGTTCCAAGAGACC.

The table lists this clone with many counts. CDR3 sequence reads: CASSLAGGPETQYF. The CDR3 bases that were read are TGTGCCAGCAGCTTAGCAGGGGGCCCAGAGACC. V is TRBV7-8 and J is TRBJ2-5; 7 bases are a match to TRBD1. The CDR3 end lies 3 residues beyond the end of the read and is filled in from the germline J gene. Germline lookup yields CDR1 SGHVS and CDR2 FQNEAQ. V lost 0 bases and J lost 4; bases outside the gene matches: 2. The CDR3 loop spans 14 amino acids.

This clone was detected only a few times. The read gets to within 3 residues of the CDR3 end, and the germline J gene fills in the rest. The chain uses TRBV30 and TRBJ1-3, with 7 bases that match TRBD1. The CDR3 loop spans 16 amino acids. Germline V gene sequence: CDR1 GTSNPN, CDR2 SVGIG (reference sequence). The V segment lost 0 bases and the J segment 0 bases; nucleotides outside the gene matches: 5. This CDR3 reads CAWSVSGTVSGNTIYF. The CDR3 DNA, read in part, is TGTGCCTGGAGTGTCTCCGGGACAGTCTCTGGAAACACC.

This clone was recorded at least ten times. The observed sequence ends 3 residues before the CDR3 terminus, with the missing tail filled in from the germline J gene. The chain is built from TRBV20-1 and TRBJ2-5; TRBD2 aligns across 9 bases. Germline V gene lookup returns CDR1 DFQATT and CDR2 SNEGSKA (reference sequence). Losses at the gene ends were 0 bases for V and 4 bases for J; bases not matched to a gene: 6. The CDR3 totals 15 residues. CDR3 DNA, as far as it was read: TGCAGTGCTAGAGATGTAGCGGGAGCGGGAGAGACC. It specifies CSARDVAGAGET. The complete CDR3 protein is CSARDVAGAGETQYF.

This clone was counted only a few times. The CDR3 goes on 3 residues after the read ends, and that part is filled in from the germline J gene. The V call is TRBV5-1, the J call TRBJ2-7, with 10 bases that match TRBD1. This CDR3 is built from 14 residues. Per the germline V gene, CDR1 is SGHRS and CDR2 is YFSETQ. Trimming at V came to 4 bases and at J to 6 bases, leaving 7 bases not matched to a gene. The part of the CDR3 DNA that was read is TGCGCCAGCAGCATGGGACAGGGGAAACGCGAG. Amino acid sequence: CASSMGQGKRE. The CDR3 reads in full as CASSMGQGKREQYF.

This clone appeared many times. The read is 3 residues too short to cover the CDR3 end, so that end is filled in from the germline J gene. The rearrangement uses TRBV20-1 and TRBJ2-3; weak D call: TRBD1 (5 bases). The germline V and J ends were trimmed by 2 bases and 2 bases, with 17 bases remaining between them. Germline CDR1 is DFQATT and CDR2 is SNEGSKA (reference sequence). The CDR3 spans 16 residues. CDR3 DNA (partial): TGCAGTGCTAGACTTAACCGGGCAGGGTACACAGATACG. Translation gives CSARLNRAGYTDT. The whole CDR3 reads CSARLNRAGYTDTQYF.

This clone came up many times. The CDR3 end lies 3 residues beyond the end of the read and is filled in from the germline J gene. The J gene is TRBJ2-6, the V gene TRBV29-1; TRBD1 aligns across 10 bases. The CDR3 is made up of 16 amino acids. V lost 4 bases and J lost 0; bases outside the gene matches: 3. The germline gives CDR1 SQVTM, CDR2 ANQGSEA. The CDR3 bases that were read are TGCAGCGTTGTAGGACAGGGGGTCTCTGGGGCCAACGTC. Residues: CSVVGQGVSGANV. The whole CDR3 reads CSVVGQGVSGANVLTF. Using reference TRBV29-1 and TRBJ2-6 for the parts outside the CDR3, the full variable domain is SAVISQKPSRDICQRGTSLTIQCQVDSQVTMMFWYRQQPGQSLTLIATANQGSEATYESGFVIDKFPISRPNLTFSTLTVSNMSPEDSSIYLCSVVGQGVSGANVLTFGAGSRLTVL.

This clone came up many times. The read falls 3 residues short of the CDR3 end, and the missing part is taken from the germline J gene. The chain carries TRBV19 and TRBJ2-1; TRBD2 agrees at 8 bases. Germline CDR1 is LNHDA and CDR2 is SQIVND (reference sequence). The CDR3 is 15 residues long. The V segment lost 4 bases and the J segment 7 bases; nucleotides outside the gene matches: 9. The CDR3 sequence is CASSNSGSFWNEQFF. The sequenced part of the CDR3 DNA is TGTGCCAGTAGTAACAGCGGGAGCTTTTGGAATGAG.

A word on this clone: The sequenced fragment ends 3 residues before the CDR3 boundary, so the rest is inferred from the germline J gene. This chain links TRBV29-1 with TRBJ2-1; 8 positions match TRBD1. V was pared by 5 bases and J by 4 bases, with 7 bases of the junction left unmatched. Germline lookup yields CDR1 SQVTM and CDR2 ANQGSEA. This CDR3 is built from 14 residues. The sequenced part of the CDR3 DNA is TGCAGCGTTCCGCAGGGGGCTGCGTACAATGAG. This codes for CSVPQGAAYNE. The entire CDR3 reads CSVPQGAAYNEQFF.

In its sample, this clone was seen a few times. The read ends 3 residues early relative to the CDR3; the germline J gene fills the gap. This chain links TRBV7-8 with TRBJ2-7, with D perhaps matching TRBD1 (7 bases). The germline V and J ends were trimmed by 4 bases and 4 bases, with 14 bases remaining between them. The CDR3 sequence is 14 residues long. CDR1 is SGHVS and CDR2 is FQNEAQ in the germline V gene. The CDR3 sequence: CASSSQAGGYEQYF. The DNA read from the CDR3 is TGTGCCAGCAGCTCCCAGGCAGGGGGGTACGAG. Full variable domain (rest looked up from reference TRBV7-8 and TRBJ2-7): GAGVSQSPRYKVAKRGQDVALRCDPISGHVSLFWYQQALGQGPEFLTYFQNEAQLDKSGLPSDRFFAERPEGSVSTLKIQRTQQEDSAVYLCASSSQAGGYEQYFGPGTRLTVT.

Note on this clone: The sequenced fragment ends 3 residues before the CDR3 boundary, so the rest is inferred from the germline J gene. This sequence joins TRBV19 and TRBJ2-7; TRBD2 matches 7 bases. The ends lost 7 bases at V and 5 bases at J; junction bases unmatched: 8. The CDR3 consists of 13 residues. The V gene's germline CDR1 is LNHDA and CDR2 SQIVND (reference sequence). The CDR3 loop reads CASNPRGGDEQYF. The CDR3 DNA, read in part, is TGTGCCAGTAACCCGAGGGGAGGGGACGAG.

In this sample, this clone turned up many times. The CDR3 DNA, read in part, is TGTGCCAGCAGCTCTTACTACAATGAG. Protein product: CASSSYYNE. In full, the CDR3 is CASSSYYNEQFF. The chain recombines TRBV7-2 with TRBJ2-1; D uncertain. The CDR3 end falls 3 residues outside the read, so it is completed with the germline J gene. V lost 4 bases and J lost 3, with 4 bases in between. The CDR3 has 12 residues. Germline V lookup: CDR1 SGHTA, CDR2 FQGNSA.

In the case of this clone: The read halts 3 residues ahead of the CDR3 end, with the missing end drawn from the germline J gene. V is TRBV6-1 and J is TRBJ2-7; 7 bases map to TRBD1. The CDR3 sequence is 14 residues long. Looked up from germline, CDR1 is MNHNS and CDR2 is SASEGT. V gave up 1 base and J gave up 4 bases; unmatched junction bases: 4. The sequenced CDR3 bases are TGTGCCAGCAGTGAAGAGGGACAGCGTTACGAG. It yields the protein CASSEEGQRYE. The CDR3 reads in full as CASSEEGQRYEQYF.

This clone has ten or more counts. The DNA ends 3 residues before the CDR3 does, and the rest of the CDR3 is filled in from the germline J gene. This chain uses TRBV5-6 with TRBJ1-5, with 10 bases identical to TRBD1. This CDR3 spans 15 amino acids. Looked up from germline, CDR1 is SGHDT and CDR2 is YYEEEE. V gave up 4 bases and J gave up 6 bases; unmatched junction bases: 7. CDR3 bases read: TGTGCCAGCAGCCAGGACAGGGGGTTAAGTCAGCCC. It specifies CASSQDRGLSQP. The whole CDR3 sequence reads CASSQDRGLSQPQHF. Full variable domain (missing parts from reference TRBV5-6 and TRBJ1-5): DAGVTQSPTHLIKTRGQQVTLRCSPKSGHDTVSWYQQALGQGPQFIFQYYEEEERQRGNFPDRFSGHQFPNYSSELNVNALLLGDSALYLCASSQDRGLSQPQHFGDGTRLSIL.

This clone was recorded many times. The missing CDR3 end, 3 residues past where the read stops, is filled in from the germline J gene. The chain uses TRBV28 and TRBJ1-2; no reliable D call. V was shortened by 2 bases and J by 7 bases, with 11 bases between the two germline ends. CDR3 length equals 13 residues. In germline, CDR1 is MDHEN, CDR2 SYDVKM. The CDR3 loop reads CASSLNSIPGYTF. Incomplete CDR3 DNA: TGTGCCAGCAGTTTAAACTCCATTCCTGGC.

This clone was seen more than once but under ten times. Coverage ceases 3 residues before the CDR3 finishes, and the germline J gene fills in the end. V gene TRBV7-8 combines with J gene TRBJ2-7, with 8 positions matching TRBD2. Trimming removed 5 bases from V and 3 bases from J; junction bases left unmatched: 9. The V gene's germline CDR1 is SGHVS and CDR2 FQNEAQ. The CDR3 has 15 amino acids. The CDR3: CASSATGLVGYEQYF. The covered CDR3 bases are TGTGCCAGCAGCGCAACGGGACTAGTAGGCTACGAG. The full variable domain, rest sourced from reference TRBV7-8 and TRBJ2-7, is GAGVSQSPRYKVAKRGQDVALRCDPISGHVSLFWYQQALGQGPEFLTYFQNEAQLDKSGLPSDRFFAERPEGSVSTLKIQRTQQEDSAVYLCASSATGLVGYEQYFGPGTRLTVT.

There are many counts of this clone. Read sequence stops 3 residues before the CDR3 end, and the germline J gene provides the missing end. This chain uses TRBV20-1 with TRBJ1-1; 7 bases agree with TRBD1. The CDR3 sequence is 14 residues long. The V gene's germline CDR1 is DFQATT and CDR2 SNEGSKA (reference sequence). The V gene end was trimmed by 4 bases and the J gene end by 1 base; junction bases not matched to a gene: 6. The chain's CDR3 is CSAKTGSRNTEAFF. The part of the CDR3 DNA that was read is TGCAGTGCTAAGACAGGGAGCAGGAACACTGAA.

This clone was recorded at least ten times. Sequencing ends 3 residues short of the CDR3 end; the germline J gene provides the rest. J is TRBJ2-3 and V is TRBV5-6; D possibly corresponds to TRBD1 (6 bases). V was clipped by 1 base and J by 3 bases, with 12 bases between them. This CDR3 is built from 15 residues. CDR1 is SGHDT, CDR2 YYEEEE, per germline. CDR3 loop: CASSLSGGWTDTQYF. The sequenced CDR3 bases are TGTGCCAGCAGCTTGAGTGGGGGCTGGACAGATACG.

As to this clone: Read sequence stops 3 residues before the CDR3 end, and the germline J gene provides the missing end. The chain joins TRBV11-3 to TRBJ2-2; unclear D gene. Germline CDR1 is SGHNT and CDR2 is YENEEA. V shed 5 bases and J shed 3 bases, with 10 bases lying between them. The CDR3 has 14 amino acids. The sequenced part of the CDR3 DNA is TGTGCCAGCAGCCCAGACACGGACACCGGGGAG. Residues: CASSPDTDTGE. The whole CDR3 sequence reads CASSPDTDTGELFF. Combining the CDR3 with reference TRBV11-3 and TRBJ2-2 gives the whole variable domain EAGVVQSPRYKIIEKKQPVAFWCNPISGHNTLYWYLQNLGQGPELLIRYENEEAVDDSQLPKDRFSAERLKGVDSTLKIQPAELGDSAVYLCASSPDTDTGELFFGEGSRLTVL.

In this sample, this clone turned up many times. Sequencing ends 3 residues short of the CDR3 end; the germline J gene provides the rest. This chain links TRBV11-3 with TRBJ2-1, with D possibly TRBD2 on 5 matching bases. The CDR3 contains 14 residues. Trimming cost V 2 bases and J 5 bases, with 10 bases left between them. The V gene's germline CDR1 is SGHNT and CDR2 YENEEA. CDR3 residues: CASSLRGSDNEQFF. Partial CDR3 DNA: TGTGCCAGCAGCTTACGGGGTAGCGACAATGAG.

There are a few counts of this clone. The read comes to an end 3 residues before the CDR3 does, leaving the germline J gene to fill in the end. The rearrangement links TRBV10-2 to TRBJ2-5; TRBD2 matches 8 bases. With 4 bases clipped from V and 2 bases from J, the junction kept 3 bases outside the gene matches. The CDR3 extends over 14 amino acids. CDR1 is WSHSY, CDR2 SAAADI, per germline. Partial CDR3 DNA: TGCGCCAGCAGTGCTACTAGCGGTCAAGAGACC. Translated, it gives CASSATSGQET. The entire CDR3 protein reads CASSATSGQETQYF.

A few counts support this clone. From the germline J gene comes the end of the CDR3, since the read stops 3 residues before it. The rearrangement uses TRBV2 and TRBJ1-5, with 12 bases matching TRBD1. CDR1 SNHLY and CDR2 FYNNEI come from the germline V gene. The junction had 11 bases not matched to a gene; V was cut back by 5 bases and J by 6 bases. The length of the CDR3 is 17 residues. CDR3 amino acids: CASSWDRGRRGGQPQHF. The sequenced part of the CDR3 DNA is TGTGCCAGCAGTTGGGACAGGGGGCGCCGGGGGGGTCAGCCC.

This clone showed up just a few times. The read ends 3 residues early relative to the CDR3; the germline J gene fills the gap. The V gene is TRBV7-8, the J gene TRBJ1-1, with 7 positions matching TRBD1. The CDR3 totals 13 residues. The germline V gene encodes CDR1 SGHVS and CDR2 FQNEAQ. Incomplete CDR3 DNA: TGTGCCAGCAGCCATACAGGGGCCGGGGGA. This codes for CASSHTGAGG. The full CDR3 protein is CASSHTGAGGAFF.

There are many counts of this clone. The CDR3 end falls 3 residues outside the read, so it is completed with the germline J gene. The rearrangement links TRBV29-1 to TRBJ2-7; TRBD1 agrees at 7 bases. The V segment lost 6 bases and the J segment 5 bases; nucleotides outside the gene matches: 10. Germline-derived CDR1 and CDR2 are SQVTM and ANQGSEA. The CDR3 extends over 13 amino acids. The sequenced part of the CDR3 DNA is TGCAGCGTACACAGGGGAAATTCAAACGAG. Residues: CSVHRGNSNE. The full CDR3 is CSVHRGNSNEQYF.